Listed below are T cell receptor beta chains from one sample, sequenced in a study of blood T cell dynamics during melanoma immunotherapy. The data were produced by immunoSEQ multiplex PCR, yet TCRdb's version contains in-frame clones alone and is incomplete. The table has about 9,600 clones, around 91% seen once. The source material was blood, sampled from a patient treated with checkpoint blockade. The source is a human donor with melanoma. Both conserved end residues are part of each CDR3. The D gene is left open where the match is weak. Only some rows state a clone size, as once, few, many or a class for expanded clones.

clone_size d_call j_call v_call cdr3_length cdr3_nt cdr3_aa
. TRBD2 TRBJ2-1 TRBV6-5 16 TGTGCCAGCAGTTACCCGTCGGGGGGGCAAGGGAGTGAGCAGTTCTTC CASSYPSGGQGSEQFF
. . TRBJ2-5 TRBV2 13 TGTGCCAGCAGTGAAGGACTACAAGAGACCCAGTACTTC CASSEGLQETQYF
. . TRBJ1-1 TRBV28 15 TGTGCCAGCAGTTTGTCGACGGGCCGAGGGACTGAAGCTTTCTTT CASSLSTGRGTEAFF
. TRBD1 TRBJ2-5 TRBV5-1 17 TGCGCCAGCAGCCTGGGACAGGGGGAGCGGAGGGAAGAGACCCAGTACTTC CASSLGQGERREETQYF
. . TRBJ2-3 TRBV18 12 TGTGCCAGCTCACCACCGGGCGATACGCAGTATTTT CASSPPGDTQYF
. . TRBJ2-2 TRBV7-8 15 TGTGCCAGCAGCGAGGTAGCAGGGAGGACCGGGGAGCTGTTTTTT CASSEVAGRTGELFF
. TRBD1 TRBJ2-1 TRBV23-1 16 TGCGCCAGCAGTCAACCCGGGACAGGGTCTTTCAATGAGCAGTTCTTC CASSQPGTGSFNEQFF
. TRBD1 TRBJ2-2 TRBV27 16 TGTGCCAGCAGACCTGACAGGGAGATCAACACCGGGGAGCTGTTTTTT CASRPDREINTGELFF
. . TRBJ2-3 TRBV6-5 14 TGTGCCAGCAGCCGCATCTTGGGCCCAAATACGCAGTATTTT CASSRILGPNTQYF
. TRBD2 TRBJ2-1 TRBV4-1 17 TGCGCCAGCAGCCTCGAGAGATCTAGCGGGTCTAACAATGAGCAGTTCTTC CASSLERSSGSNNEQFF
. . TRBJ2-3 TRBV7-2 14 TGTGCCAGCAGCCCTTCCAGCGTGACGGGTACGCAGTATTTT CASSPSSVTGTQYF
. TRBD2 TRBJ2-2 TRBV4-2 17 TGTGCCAGCAGCCATCCTGGGGGACTAGCAGCCACCGGGGAGCTGTTTTTT CASSHPGGLAATGELFF
few . TRBJ1-3 TRBV28 15 TGTGCCAGTCTAACACTGGCCCGCTCTGGAAACACCATATATTTT CASLTLARSGNTIYF
. TRBD2 TRBJ2-7 TRBV4-3 15 TGCGCCAGCAGCCAAGAGGCCGGGACTAGCTACGAGCAGTACTTC CASSQEAGTSYEQYF
. . TRBJ1-1 TRBV9 13 TGTGCCAGCAGCGTAGGGCAGGGAGATGAAGCTTTCTTT CASSVGQGDEAFF
. . TRBJ1-4 TRBV28 13 TGTGCCAGCTTACGACACTTAAATGAAAAACTGTTTTTT CASLRHLNEKLFF
. . TRBJ2-1 TRBV11-3 12 TGTGCCAGCCCCAGGCCCGAAAATGAGCAGTTCTTC CASPRPENEQFF
. . TRBJ2-7 TRBV9 13 TGTGCCAGCAGCGGCGGATCCTACTACGAGCAGTACTTC CASSGGSYYEQYF
. . TRBJ1-4 TRBV5-1 15 TGCGCCAGCAGCTTGGAAGGGGCAGGGGCAGAAAAACTGTTTTTT CASSLEGAGAEKLFF
. . TRBJ2-1 TRBV4-1 14 TGCGCCAGCAGCAAACTAGCAGCCTACAATGAGCAGTTCTTC CASSKLAAYNEQFF
few TRBD2 TRBJ2-1 TRBV28 13 TGTGCCAGCATCCGGCGGGAGGACAATGAGCAGTTCTTC CASIRREDNEQFF
. . TRBJ2-5 TRBV4-3 13 TGCGCCAGCAGCCAAAACATTAAAGGGACCCAGTACTTC CASSQNIKGTQYF